This TCR beta chain was sequenced in a study of molecular identifiers for immune sequencing clone quantification (dated by TCRdb to between 2018 and 2020). Context from the whole study: For a replicate experiment, RNA from around 20,000 or 99,000 naive CD8 T cells was divided into five aliquots, of which four were sequenced. The study was a methods study using CD8 T cells to benchmark molecular-identifier clustering-based TCR repertoire sequencing (MIDCIRS) and TCR RNA copy counting.

From a lookup of the germline V gene (reference sequence), CDR1 and CDR2 are DFQATT and SNEGSKA. The junction carries 9 bases between V and J, which are trimmed by 3 bases and 2 bases respectively. The CDR3 covers 13 residues, taking in both the cysteine and the phenylalanine. Only the CDR3 part of the read is kept: 39 bases, read in frame from the first base. Beyond this particular receptor, the publication reports: When barcode sub-clustering was omitted, TCR diversity was inflated by chimeric consensus sequences, with chimeras reaching as high as 47%. Clones above 20 RNA copies held over 97% of molecules in CMV-specific effector cells but under 1% in naive cells. The naive libraries included spiked-in Jurkat TCR RNA (roughly 11 copies' worth), and this RNA is not part of the donor repertoire. Approximately 3 recovered TCR RNA copies per cell were obtained by modeling, versus about ten by digital PCR, implying a capture efficiency of 30% to 35%. A single cell's worth of spiked-in Jurkat TCR RNA was reported detectable even among under 1.1 million naive CD8 T cells. Highly expanded clone sizes could be underestimated because identical TCR molecules may share a barcode.

Libraries were constructed by PCR. Reads for this sample came from a NextSeq 500. Bulk TCR libraries were generated as previously described, with the TCR primers listed in Table S5 used. Purification of total RNA was performed with the Qiagen AllPrep DNA/RNA kit. Before any analysis, reads coming from multiple sequencing runs of the same library were combined into one pool. The source study handled its data this way. Reads were retained only if the reads had an exact TCR constant sequence, and the retained reads were trimmed to 150 nt and grouped according to their 12-nt molecular barcodes. Within each barcode group, reads were sub-clustered at a 15% Levenshtein threshold, and quality-weighted consensus sequences were built per RNA molecule. Non-functional sequences were filtered out, along with any lower-count sequence sitting one edit away from another sequence. On the basis of fitting two negative binomial distributions, barcode sub-clusters with fewer than 20% of the maximum read count were discarded. The raw public reads went through TCRdb reprocessing: fastp at Q25, MiXCR clone calling, in-frame beta chains kept. Rows are unified per CDR3 protein, each entry keeping the most common DNA and genes. The V and J calls here are based on TCRdb, not the publication. The sample table lists 10,000 to 12,000 distinct CDR3 sequences, under 25% of them with a count of one. Around 1.5% of the sample goes to the ten largest clones.

This clonotype was detected many times. Its antigen remains unidentified. No base quality information exists; no much larger clone differs at one position. Libraries of naive CD8 T cells were built from anywhere between about 18,000 and 1,000,000 sorted cells, with 10%, 30% or 50% of the purified RNA used. Naive CD8 T cells were FACS-sorted as CD8+CD4-CCR7+CD45RA+ on a BD FACSAria II into RLT Plus buffer. Around 11 TCR copies' worth of Jurkat RNA were spiked into roughly 20,000-1,000,000 naive CD8 T cell samples to test detection sensitivity. CD8 T cells were enriched with RosetteSep CD8+ T Cell Enrichment Cocktail and Ficoll-Paque, followed by ACK red cell lysis.

Sequencing used naive CD8+ T cells from blood, with Jurkat cell RNA spiked in. The cell subset or site label for this specimen denotes: FACS-sorted CD8+CD4-CCR7+CD45RA+ naive T cells. This clonotype originated in a human donor in good health. Some libraries in this study had Jurkat cell RNA spiked in. The chain employs TRBV20-1 and TRBJ2-3, with no reliable assignment of the D segment. The CDR3 has the sequence CSARVGVTDTQYF. Read as DNA, the sequence is TGCAGTGCTAGGGTTGGTGTCACAGATACGCAGTATTTT.